The TCR beta chain under discussion was sequenced for a study of T cells in Graves' hyperthyroidism and ophthalmopathy. RNA transcripts gave rise to amplified TCR beta CDR3 regions. An initial round of RT-PCR targeting the TCR CDR3 relied on the HTBI primer set. TCRdb re-called the multiplex PCR reads with MiXCR, one entry per CDR3 protein. Of approximately 370,000 distinct CDR3 sequences in the sample, 14% to 15% were seen once. Looked up from germline, CDR1 is SGHAT and CDR2 is FQNNGV. V was shortened by 5 bases and J by 6 bases, with 19 bases between the two germline ends. The CDR3 is 15 amino acids. Many counts were recorded for this clonotype. What it binds is not known. Findings of the study overall: The model identified upcoming ophthalmopathy a median roughly 6.5 months ahead of onset.

This receptor was obtained from a woman aged 25 to 39 with Graves' hyperthyroidism. The chain uses TRBV11-2 and TRBJ1-1, with D possibly matching TRBD1 (5 bases). The sequencing input was blood. This CDR3 is CASSPPSGARAEAFF. In DNA, the CDR3 is TGTGCCAGCAGCCCGCCAAGCGGGGCGCGCGCTGAAGCTTTCTTT.